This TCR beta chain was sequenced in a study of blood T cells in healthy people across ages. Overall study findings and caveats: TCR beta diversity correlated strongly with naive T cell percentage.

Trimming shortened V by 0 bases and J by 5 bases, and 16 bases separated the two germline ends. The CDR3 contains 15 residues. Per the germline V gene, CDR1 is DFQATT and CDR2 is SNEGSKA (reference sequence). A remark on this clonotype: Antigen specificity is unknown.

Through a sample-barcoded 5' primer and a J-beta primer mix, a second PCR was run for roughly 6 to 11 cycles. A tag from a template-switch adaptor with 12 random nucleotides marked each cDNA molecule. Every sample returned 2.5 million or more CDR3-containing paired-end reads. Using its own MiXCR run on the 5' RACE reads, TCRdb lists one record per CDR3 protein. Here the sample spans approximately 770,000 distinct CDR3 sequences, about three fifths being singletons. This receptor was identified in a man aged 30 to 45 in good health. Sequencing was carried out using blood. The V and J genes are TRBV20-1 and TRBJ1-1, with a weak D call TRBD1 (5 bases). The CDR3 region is CSAREGGRAGTEAFF. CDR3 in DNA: TGCAGTGCTAGAGAGGGGGGACGGGCGGGGACTGAAGCTTTCTTT.